Below are 6 T cell receptor beta chains sequenced from a single sample in a study of persistence of HIV-infected CD4 T cells. Overlapping HIV-1 Gag 15-mer peptides at about 1 ug per peptide per mL were used. CD40L/CD69 double-negative CD45RO-high memory CD4+ T cells were collected. This was the immunoSEQ version 4 assay in survey mode. Method: immunoSEQ multiplex PCR; TCRdb's copy keeps in-frame clones and lacks some. The repertoire has about 39,000 clones, over 75% of them found once; the top ten carry around 5.4%. Their recognized antigens are unknown. The source material was cultured CD4+ T cells from PBMCs, sampled from a patient who received antiretroviral therapy. These receptor sequences come from an adult with HIV. The donor label of this sample is uncertain.

The rearrangement joins TRBV7-8 to TRBJ2-3; D not certain. V was pared by 2 bases and J by 4 bases, with 7 bases between. The CDR3 covers 13 residues. Germline V gene lookup returns CDR1 SGHVS and CDR2 FQNEAQ. CDR3 amino acids: CASSLTWSDTQYF. The CDR3 bases are TGTGCCAGCAGCTTAACATGGTCAGATACGCAGTATTTT.

V and J are TRBV15 and TRBJ1-2; possibly TRBD1 for D (6 bases). CDR1 is LNHNV, CDR2 YYDKDF, per germline (reference sequence). V was clipped by 2 bases and J by 0 bases, with 13 bases between them. The CDR3 has 16 amino acids. CDR3 DNA: TGTGCCACCAGCAGAAACAGGGCGGGAGCTAACTATGGCTACACCTTC. Amino acids: CATSRNRAGANYGYTF.

For this clone: A junction end diverges from the germline sequence, so it may reflect a read error. The rearrangement uses TRBV6-6 and TRBJ2-1; perhaps TRBD1 as D (6 bases). The CDR3 runs to 13 residues. The germline gives CDR1 MNHNY, CDR2 SVGAGI (reference sequence). CDR3 coding DNA: TGTGCCAGCAGTTACAACAGGGAAACCTTTACACTCTTC. As protein: CASSYNRETFTLF.

V and J are TRBV20-1 and TRBJ2-7; 9 bases match TRBD1. J lost 6 bases, V lost 3 bases, and 9 bases had no gene match. The length of the CDR3 is 14 residues. Germline values: CDR1 DFQATT, CDR2 SNEGSKA (reference sequence). This chain's CDR3 is CSASFTGGPGEQYF. CDR3 nucleotide sequence: TGCAGTGCTAGTTTTACAGGGGGCCCTGGCGAGCAGTACTTC.

In its sample, this clone was seen a few times. The chain couples TRBV5-1 to TRBJ2-2, with D tentatively TRBD2 (6 bases). The CDR3 sequence is 16 residues long. Looked up from germline, CDR1 is SGHRS and CDR2 is YFSETQ. The germline V and J ends were trimmed by 4 bases and 2 bases, with 15 bases remaining between them. The CDR3 coding sequence is TGCGCCAGCAGCCGGAGGGACTCCGGTAACACCGGGGAGCTGTTTTTT. Translation gives CASSRRDSGNTGELFF.

The chain is built from TRBV19 and TRBJ2-7; weak D call: TRBD1 (5 bases). The V end lost 3 bases, the J end lost 5 bases, and 20 bases lay between the germline ends. This CDR3 contains 16 residues. Germline V gene sequence: CDR1 LNHDA, CDR2 SQIVND (reference sequence). CDR3 in DNA: TGTGCCAGTAGTATCAAGATTTCAGGGTGGAAGAACGAGCAGTACTTC. It encodes CASSIKISGWKNEQYF.